The 19 T cell receptor beta chains listed next were all sequenced from one sample in a study of blood T cell repertoires in COVID-19. The table came from immunoSEQ multiplex PCR; TCRdb's copy has only in-frame clones and leaves some out. The repertoire holds 250,000 to 300,000 clones, with 89% as singletons. Sequences were obtained from PBMCs or T cells enriched from blood (not recorded which). The receptor set was obtained from a woman in her fifties or sixties who had recovered from COVID-19.

The CDR3 sequence is CASSVAPRTGELFF. CDR3 sequence (DNA): TGTGCCAGCAGCGTAGCCCCCCGGACCGGGGAGCTGTTTTTT. The chain employs TRBV9 and TRBJ2-2; D call uncertain. V was cut by 0 bases and J by 5 bases, with 8 bases left in between. Germline V CDR1 and CDR2: SGDLS, YYNGEE. The CDR3 runs to 14 residues.

V usage is TRBV27 and J usage is TRBJ1-1; the D gene is possibly TRBD1 (6 bases). The CDR3 totals 14 residues. The germline V gene has CDR1 MNHEY and CDR2 SMNVEV (reference sequence). Trimming left V 6 bases short and J 4 bases short, with 15 bases between. CDR3 loop: CASRYTGLGTEAFF. The CDR3 nucleotides are TGTGCCAGCAGATACACAGGGTTGGGCACTGAAGCTTTCTTT.

The V call is TRBV16, the J call TRBJ2-2, with 8 bases aligning to TRBD1. The CDR3 is 15 residues long. Per germline, CDR1 KGHSY and CDR2 FQNENV. Germline trimming cut 3 bases from V and 3 bases from J; bases unmatched to any gene: 3. In nucleotides, the CDR3 is TGTGCCAGCAGCCACCGGACAGGGCACACCGGGGAGCTGTTTTTT. Translation: CASSHRTGHTGELFF.

The chain is built from TRBV28 and TRBJ2-7; D possibly corresponds to TRBD2 (5 bases). This CDR3 is 15 amino acids long. Germline CDR1 MDHEN, CDR2 SYDVKM. V was trimmed by 6 bases and J by 6 bases, leaving 21 bases between them. CDR3 in amino acids: CASSSAGGEGREQYF. CDR3 nucleotides: TGTGCCAGCAGCTCGGCTGGAGGAGAAGGACGCGAGCAGTACTTC.

The rearrangement links TRBV28 to TRBJ2-3, with 9 bases matching TRBD1. Trimming at V came to 1 base and at J to 6 bases, leaving 5 bases not matched to a gene. This CDR3 comprises 15 residues. The germline V gene has CDR1 MDHEN and CDR2 SYDVKM. In DNA form, the CDR3 reads TGTGCCAGCAGTTTATTGGGACAGGGTTCCGATACGCAGTATTTT. It specifies CASSLLGQGSDTQYF.

The rearrangement links TRBV11-2 to TRBJ1-2; TRBD1 is a possible D gene (6 bases). The ends were cut back, 4 bases at V and 4 bases at J, with 16 bases in the middle. Looked up from germline, CDR1 is SGHAT and CDR2 is FQNNGV. This CDR3 is 15 amino acids long. Here the CDR3 reads CASSSSTGKVYGYTF. CDR3 nucleotides: TGTGCCAGCAGCTCGTCGACAGGAAAGGTCTATGGCTACACCTTC.

The V and J genes are TRBV10-3 and TRBJ2-7; D may be TRBD1 (5 bases). This CDR3 spans 13 amino acids. The V end was cut by 2 bases, the J end by 4 bases, with 9 bases between. Germline loops: CDR1 ENHRY, CDR2 SYGVKD. The CDR3 region has the DNA TGTGCCATCAGTGAGGGACAAAAATACGAGCAGTACTTC. Encoded protein: CAISEGQKYEQYF.

The CDR3 region has the DNA TGTGCCAGCTCTGGAACATCCTGGAGGGGCTCTGGGGCCAACGTCCTGACTTTC. This sequence encodes CASSGTSWRGSGANVLTF. The chain couples TRBV28 to TRBJ2-6; TRBD2 might be the D (6 bases). Trimming took 8 bases from V and 0 from J, leaving 20 bases between them. Germline CDR1 MDHEN, CDR2 SYDVKM. CDR3 length: 18 amino acids.

As for this clone: The same CDR3 can be traced to other DNA sequences in this sample. This chain links TRBV27 with TRBJ1-5; D unresolved. The germline V and J ends were trimmed by 5 bases and 0 bases, with 8 bases remaining between them. This CDR3 has 14 residues. Germline V CDR1 and CDR2: MNHEY, SMNVEV (reference sequence). The CDR3 DNA reads as TGTGCCAGCAGTCTCGGGTCTAGCAATCAGCCCCAGCATTTT. It encodes CASSLGSSNQPQHF.

The chain has TRBV9 and TRBJ2-2; 9 positions match TRBD1. This CDR3 has 16 amino acids. Germline assignment: CDR1 SGDLS and CDR2 YYNGEE. The trim removed 2 bases at V and 8 bases at J, leaving 10 bases unmatched. The CDR3 sequence is CASSVLGDRGSGELFF. CDR3 DNA: TGTGCCAGCAGCGTTCTTGGCGACAGGGGGTCTGGGGAGCTGTTTTTT.

The CDR3 here is CASSLQGFPGELFF. The CDR3, as DNA: TGCGCCAGCAGCCTACAGGGGTTTCCCGGGGAGCTGTTTTTT. This sequence joins TRBV5-1 and TRBJ2-2, with TRBD1 matching 7 bases. CDR1 is SGHRS and CDR2 is YFSETQ in the germline V gene. V was pared by 4 bases and J by 6 bases, with 6 bases of the junction left unmatched. The CDR3 covers 14 residues.

V is TRBV28 and J is TRBJ2-7, with a weak D call TRBD1 (6 bases). Per germline, CDR1 MDHEN and CDR2 SYDVKM. The CDR3 length is 12 residues. The germline V and J ends were trimmed by 6 bases and 2 bases, with 8 bases remaining between them. The CDR3 here is CASSRDTYEQYF. DNA of the CDR3: TGTGCCAGCAGCAGGGACACCTACGAGCAGTACTTC. The full variable domain, completed using reference TRBV28 and TRBJ2-7, is DVKVTQSSRYLVKRTGEKVFLECVQDMDHENMFWYRQDPGLGLRLIYFSYDVKMKEKGDIPEGYSVSREKKERFSLILESASTNQTSMYLCASSRDTYEQYFGPGTRLTVT.

The chain recombines TRBV5-6 with TRBJ2-5; no reliable D call. Trimming shortened V by 0 bases and J by 2 bases, and 8 bases separated the two germline ends. The CDR3 length is 14 residues. Germline V gene sequence: CDR1 SGHDT, CDR2 YYEEEE. CDR3 region: CASSLGTVQETQYF. The CDR3 DNA reads as TGTGCCAGCAGCTTGGGTACAGTTCAAGAGACCCAGTACTTC.

This rearrangement joins TRBV12-3 or TRBV12-4 to TRBJ1-2; D remains unclear. The CDR3 consists of 12 residues. The ends were cut back, 6 bases at V and 3 bases at J, with 8 bases in the middle. CDR3 nucleotide sequence: TGTGCCAGCAGGTCCCAGGACTATGGCTACACCTTC. Protein product: CASRSQDYGYTF.

The gene calls are TRBV5-6 and TRBJ2-7; unclear D gene. The CDR3 sequence is 12 residues long. Germline loops: CDR1 SGHDT, CDR2 YYEEEE. Trimming left V 0 bases short and J 3 bases short, with 4 bases between. The CDR3 DNA reads TGTGCCAGCAGCTTGGTGAGCTACGAGCAGTACTTC. As protein: CASSLVSYEQYF. Variable domain in full (rest from reference TRBV5-6 and TRBJ2-7): DAGVTQSPTHLIKTRGQQVTLRCSPKSGHDTVSWYQQALGQGPQFIFQYYEEEERQRGNFPDRFSGHQFPNYSSELNVNALLLGDSALYLCASSLVSYEQYFGPGTRLTVT.

The chain combines TRBV9 with TRBJ2-2; TRBD2 is a possible D gene (6 bases). CDR3 size: 15 residues. The V end lost 2 bases, the J end lost 2 bases, and 10 bases lay between the germline ends. Germline V gene sequence: CDR1 SGDLS, CDR2 YYNGEE. CDR3 DNA sequence: TGTGCCAGCAGCGTCTTAGCGGATAACACCGGGGAGCTGTTTTTT. Residues: CASSVLADNTGELFF.

V is TRBV28 and J is TRBJ2-7; weak D call: TRBD1 (5 bases). V was shortened by 7 bases and J by 0 bases, with 16 bases between the two germline ends. The germline CDR1 and CDR2 sequences are MDHEN and SYDVKM. This CDR3 has 15 amino acids. The CDR3 here is CASTRTPLNSYEQYF. As DNA, the CDR3 is TGTGCCAGCACCCGGACACCTTTAAACTCCTACGAGCAGTACTTC.

Only a few counts were recorded for this clone. The rearrangement links TRBV5-1 to TRBJ2-2, with D tentatively TRBD2 (6 bases). V lost 4 bases and J 3 bases, leaving 16 bases between the germline ends. Per germline, CDR1 SGHRS and CDR2 YFSETQ. This CDR3 spans 16 amino acids. The CDR3: CASSPLSGDYTGELFF. CDR3 DNA: TGCGCCAGCAGCCCCCTTTCGGGAGACTACACCGGGGAGCTGTTTTTT.

V gene TRBV27 combines with J gene TRBJ1-2; a weak D match, TRBD1 (6 bases). CDR1 is MNHEY and CDR2 is SMNVEV in the germline V gene (reference sequence). The CDR3 is made up of 13 amino acids. V was shortened by 8 bases and J by 4 bases, with 14 bases between the two germline ends. CDR3 sequence: CASGGSPIYGYTF. Here the CDR3 DNA reads TGTGCCAGCGGGGGCAGCCCAATCTATGGCTACACCTTC.